Listed below are T cell receptor beta chains from one sample, sequenced in a study of radiotherapy plus CTLA-4 blockade in lung cancer. The assay was immunoSEQ multiplex PCR, and TCRdb's table has in-frame clones only and misses some. The repertoire consists of roughly 53,000 clones, with 80% to 90% occurring once and the leading ten covering more than 4%. Sequenced here: peripheral blood, sampled from a patient treated with radiotherapy plus ipilimumab. The source is a human donor with non-small cell lung cancer whose response to radiotherapy plus ipilimumab could not be evaluated. CDR3s leave out the opening cysteine and the closing phenylalanine or tryptophan.

>TRBJ1-2|TRBV28
ASSSRSYGYT
>TRBJ2-3|TRBV6-5
ASSYSTAGGADTQY
>TRBJ2-1|TRBV21-1
ASSKGADSYNEQF
>TRBJ2-5|TRBV5-1
ASSLGQGKGQETQY
>TRBJ2-1|TRBV11-2
ASSPRQGWGYNEQF
>TRBJ1-2|TRBV29-1
SVGDRENYGYT
>TRBJ2-1|TRBV7-2
ASSVGLGEQF
>TRBJ2-1|TRBV18
ASSPGTGGYEQF
>TRBJ2-3|TRBV2
ASSAAGYTDTQY
>TRBJ2-7|TRBV28
ASTPREGYEQY
>TRBJ1-1|TRBV29-1
SSVNTEAF
>TRBJ1-1|TRBV27
ASIGWDTEAF
>TRBJ2-1|TRBV7-2
ASHVSSYNEQF
>TRBJ1-1|TRBV27
ASSQQGFRAF
>TRBJ2-1|TRBV5-1
ASSPRLAGISYNEQF
>TRBJ2-1|TRBV28
ASSLAGGPGNEQF
>TRBJ2-1|TRBV7-9
ASSLVSGGEQF
>TRBJ1-5|TRBV6-1
ASSDDLAGSQH
>TRBJ2-2|TRBV7-3
ASSRLGLTGELF
>TRBJ2-2|TRBV28
ASSLPPGVAGELF
>TRBJ1-2|TRBV6-1
ASSDWPGENGYT
>TRBJ1-2|TRBV7-8
ASSPGQGNYGYT